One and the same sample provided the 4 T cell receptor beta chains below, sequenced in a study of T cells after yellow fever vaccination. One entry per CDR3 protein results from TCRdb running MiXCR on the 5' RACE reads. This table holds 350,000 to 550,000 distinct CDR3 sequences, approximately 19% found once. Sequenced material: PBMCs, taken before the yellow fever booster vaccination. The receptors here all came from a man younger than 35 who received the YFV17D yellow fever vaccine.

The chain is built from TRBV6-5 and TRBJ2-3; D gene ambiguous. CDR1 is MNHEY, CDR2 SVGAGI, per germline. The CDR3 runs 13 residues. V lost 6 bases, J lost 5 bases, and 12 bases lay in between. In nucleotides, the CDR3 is TGTGCCAGCAGCATGGCTTTCGGAGATACGCAGTATTTT. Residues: CASSMAFGDTQYF.

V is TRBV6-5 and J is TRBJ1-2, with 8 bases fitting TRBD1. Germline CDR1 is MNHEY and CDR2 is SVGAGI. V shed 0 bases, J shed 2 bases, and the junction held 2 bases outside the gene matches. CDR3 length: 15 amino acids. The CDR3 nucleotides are TGTGCCAGCAGTTACTCTGGACAGGGCAACTATGGCTACACCTTC. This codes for CASSYSGQGNYGYTF.

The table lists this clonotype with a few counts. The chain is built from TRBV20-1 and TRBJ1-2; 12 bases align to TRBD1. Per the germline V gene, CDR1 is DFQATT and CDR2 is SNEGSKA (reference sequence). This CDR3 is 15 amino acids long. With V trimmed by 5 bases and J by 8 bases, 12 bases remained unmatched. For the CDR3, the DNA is TGCAGTGCTGGTACCGGGACAGGGGGCGCGGGAGGCTACACCTTC. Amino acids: CSAGTGTGGAGGYTF.

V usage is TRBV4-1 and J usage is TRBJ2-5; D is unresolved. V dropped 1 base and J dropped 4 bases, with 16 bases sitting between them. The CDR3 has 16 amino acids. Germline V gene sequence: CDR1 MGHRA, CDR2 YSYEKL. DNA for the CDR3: TGCGCCAGCAGCCAAGGCGTCCAAGGGTCGGGAGAGACCCAGTACTTC. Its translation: CASSQGVQGSGETQYF.